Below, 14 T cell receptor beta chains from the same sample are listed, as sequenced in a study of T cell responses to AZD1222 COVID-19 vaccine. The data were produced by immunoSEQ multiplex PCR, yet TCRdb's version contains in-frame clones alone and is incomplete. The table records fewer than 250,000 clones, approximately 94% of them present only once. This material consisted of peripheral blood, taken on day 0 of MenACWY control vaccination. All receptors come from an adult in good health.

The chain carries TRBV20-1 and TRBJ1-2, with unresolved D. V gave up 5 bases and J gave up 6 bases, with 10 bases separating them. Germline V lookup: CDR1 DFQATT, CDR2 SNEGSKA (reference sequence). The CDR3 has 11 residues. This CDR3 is CSAERGDGYTF. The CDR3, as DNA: TGCAGTGCTGAACGGGGAGATGGCTACACCTTC.

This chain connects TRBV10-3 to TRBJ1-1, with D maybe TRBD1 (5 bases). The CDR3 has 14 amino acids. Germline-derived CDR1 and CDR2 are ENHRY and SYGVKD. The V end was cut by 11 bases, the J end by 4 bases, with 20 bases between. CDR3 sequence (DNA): TGTGCCGTATCCCCGGGTGGGGCTTCCACTGAAGCTTTCTTT. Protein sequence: CAVSPGGASTEAFF.

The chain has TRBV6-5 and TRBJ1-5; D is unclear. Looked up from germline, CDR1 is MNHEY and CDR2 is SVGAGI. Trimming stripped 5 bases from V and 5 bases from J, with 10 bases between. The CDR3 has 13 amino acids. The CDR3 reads CASSIDTYQPQHF. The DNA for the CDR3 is TGTGCCAGCAGTATAGACACATATCAGCCCCAGCATTTT.

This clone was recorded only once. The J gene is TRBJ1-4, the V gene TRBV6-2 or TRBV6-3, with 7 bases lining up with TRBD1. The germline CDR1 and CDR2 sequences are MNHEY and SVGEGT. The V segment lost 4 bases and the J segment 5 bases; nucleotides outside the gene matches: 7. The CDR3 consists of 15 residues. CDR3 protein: CASSSQTGTNEKLFF. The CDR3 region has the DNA TGTGCCAGCAGTTCCCAGACAGGGACGAATGAAAAACTGTTTTTT.

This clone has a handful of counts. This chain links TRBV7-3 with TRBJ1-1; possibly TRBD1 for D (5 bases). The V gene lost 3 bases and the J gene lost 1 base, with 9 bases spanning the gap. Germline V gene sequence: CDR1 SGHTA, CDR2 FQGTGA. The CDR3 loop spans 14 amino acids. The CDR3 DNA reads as TGTGCCAGCAGCTTCTCCGGGGGGAACACTGAAGCTTTCTTT. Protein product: CASSFSGGNTEAFF. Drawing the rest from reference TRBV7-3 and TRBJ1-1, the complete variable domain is GAGVSQTPSNKVTEKGKYVELRCDPISGHTALYWYRQSLGQGPEFLIYFQGTGAADDSGLPNDRFFAVRPEGSVSTLKIQRTERGDSAVYLCASSFSGGNTEAFFGQGTRLTVV.

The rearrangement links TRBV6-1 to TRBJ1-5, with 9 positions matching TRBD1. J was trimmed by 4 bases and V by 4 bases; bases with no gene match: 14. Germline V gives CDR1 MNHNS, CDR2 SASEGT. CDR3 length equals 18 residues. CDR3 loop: CASSAGTGNSNPNQPQHF. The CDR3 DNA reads TGTGCCAGCAGTGCCGGGACAGGGAATTCGAATCCGAATCAGCCCCAGCATTTT.

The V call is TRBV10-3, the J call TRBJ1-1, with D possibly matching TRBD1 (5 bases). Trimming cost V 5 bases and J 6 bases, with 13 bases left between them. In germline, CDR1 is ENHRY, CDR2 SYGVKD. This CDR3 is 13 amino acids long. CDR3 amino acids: CAISKGSGAEAFF. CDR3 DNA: TGTGCCATCAGTAAGGGTTCGGGGGCTGAAGCTTTCTTT.

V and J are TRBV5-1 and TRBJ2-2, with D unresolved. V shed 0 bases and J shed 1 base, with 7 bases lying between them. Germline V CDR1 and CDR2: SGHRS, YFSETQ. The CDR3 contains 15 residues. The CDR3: CASSLGYRNTGELFF. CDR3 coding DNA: TGCGCCAGCAGCTTGGGCTACCGGAACACCGGGGAGCTGTTTTTT. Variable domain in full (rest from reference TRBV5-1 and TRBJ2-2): KAGVTQTPRYLIKTRGQQVTLSCSPISGHRSVSWYQQTPGQGLQFLFEYFSETQRNKGNFPGRFSGRQFSNSRSEMNVSTLELGDSALYLCASSLGYRNTGELFFGEGSRLTVL.

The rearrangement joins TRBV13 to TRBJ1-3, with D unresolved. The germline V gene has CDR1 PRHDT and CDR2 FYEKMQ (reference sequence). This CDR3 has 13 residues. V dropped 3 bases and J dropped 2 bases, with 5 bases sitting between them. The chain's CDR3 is CASSLTTGNTIYF. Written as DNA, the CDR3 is TGTGCCAGCAGCTTGACAACTGGAAACACCATATATTTT.

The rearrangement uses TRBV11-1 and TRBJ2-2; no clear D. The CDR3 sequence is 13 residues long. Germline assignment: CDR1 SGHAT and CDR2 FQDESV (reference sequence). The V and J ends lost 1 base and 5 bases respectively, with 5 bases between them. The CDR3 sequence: CASSLVLTGELFF. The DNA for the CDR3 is TGTGCCAGCAGCTTAGTACTGACCGGGGAGCTGTTTTTT.

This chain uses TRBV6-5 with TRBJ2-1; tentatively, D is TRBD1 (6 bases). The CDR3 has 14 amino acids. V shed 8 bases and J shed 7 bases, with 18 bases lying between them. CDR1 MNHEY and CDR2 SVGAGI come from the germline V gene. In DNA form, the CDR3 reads TGTGCCAGCGGAGCTGGGCTTAGGGGGAATGAGCAGTTCTTC. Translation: CASGAGLRGNEQFF.

CDR3 DNA: TGTGCCAGCAGCCAAGATAGAAGGATAACGCAGTATTTT. Encoded protein: CASSQDRRITQYF. V usage is TRBV14 and J usage is TRBJ2-3; no clear D. The CDR3 runs to 13 residues. V was trimmed by 0 bases and J by 9 bases, leaving 10 bases between them. The germline V gene encodes CDR1 SGHDN and CDR2 FVKESK.

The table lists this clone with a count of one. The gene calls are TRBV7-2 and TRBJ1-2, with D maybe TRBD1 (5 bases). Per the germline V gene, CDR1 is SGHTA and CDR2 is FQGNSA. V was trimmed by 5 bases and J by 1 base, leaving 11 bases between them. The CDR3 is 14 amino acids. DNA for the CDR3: TGTGCCAGCAGCACCCAGGGAGGTAACTATGGCTACACCTTC. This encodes CASSTQGGNYGYTF.

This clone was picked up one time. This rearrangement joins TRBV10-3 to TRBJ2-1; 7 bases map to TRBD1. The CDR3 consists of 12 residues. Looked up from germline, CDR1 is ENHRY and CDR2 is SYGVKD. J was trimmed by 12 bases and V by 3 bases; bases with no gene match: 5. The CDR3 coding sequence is TGTGCCATCAGTGAAATGGGACAGACGCAGTTCTTC. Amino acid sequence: CAISEMGQTQFF.